Sequencing of this T cell receptor beta chain was carried out in a study of blood T cell repertoires in COVID-19. As originally analysed: Reference gene primer amplification yielded estimated nucleated cell counts. TCRdb's copy holds only in-frame clones and misses some; the assay was immunoSEQ multiplex PCR. The DNA was the basis for D and trimming; V, J and clone size are from that table. The top ten clones hold approximately 1.5% of a sample with about 140,000 clones, 80% to 90% of them seen once. The CDR3 is 14 amino acids. Germline lookup yields CDR1 SEHNR and CDR2 FQNEAQ (reference sequence). V lost 3 bases, J lost 2 bases, and 11 bases lay in between. This clone occurred once.

The TCR was taken from a woman aged 55-70 years with acute or convalescent COVID-19. The sequencing input was peripheral blood. The rearrangement links TRBV7-9 to TRBJ2-7; tentatively, D is TRBD1 (6 bases). The CDR3 here is CASSFGGLTYEQYF. For the CDR3, the DNA is TGTGCCAGCAGCTTTGGGGGCTTAACCTACGAGCAGTACTTC.